The 3 T cell receptor beta chains below all came from one sample that was sequenced in a study of multiple sclerosis patients with progressive multifocal leukoencephalopathy. The method was immunoSEQ multiplex PCR; TCRdb's version includes in-frame clones alone and lacks a portion of them. The sample consists of under 30,000 clones, around 93% of them appearing once. Time point of the sample: approximately 11 months of natalizumab therapy. The sample was PBMCs, taken from a patient treated with natalizumab. The receptor source for this set is a man under 40 with multiple sclerosis.

This chain joins TRBV5-5 and TRBJ2-7; no clear D. Germline-derived CDR1 and CDR2 are SGHKS and YYEKEE (reference sequence). This CDR3 is built from 15 residues. V dropped 0 bases and J dropped 3 bases, with 13 bases sitting between them. The CDR3 region is CASSLEGTWVYEQYV. The CDR3 bases are TGTGCCAGCAGCTTGGAGGGTACGTGGGTCTACGAGCAGTACGTC.

The chain combines TRBV5-1 with TRBJ2-3, with 13 positions matching TRBD2. The ends lost 4 bases at V and 4 bases at J; junction bases unmatched: 6. This CDR3 contains 16 residues. Germline assignment: CDR1 SGHRS and CDR2 YFSETQ. CDR3 region: CASSPGLAGVSDTQYF. CDR3 in DNA: TGCGCCAGCAGCCCCGGACTAGCGGGAGTATCAGATACGCAGTATTTT.

The chain recombines TRBV7-9 with TRBJ2-7, with 12 positions matching TRBD2. V was pared by 0 bases and J by 7 bases, with 10 bases of the junction left unmatched. CDR3 length: 17 amino acids. Per germline, CDR1 SEHNR and CDR2 FQNEAQ (reference sequence). The CDR3: CASSLAGRLAGVGEQYF. The CDR3 bases are TGTGCCAGCAGCTTAGCGGGAAGACTAGCGGGAGTTGGGGAGCAGTACTTC.